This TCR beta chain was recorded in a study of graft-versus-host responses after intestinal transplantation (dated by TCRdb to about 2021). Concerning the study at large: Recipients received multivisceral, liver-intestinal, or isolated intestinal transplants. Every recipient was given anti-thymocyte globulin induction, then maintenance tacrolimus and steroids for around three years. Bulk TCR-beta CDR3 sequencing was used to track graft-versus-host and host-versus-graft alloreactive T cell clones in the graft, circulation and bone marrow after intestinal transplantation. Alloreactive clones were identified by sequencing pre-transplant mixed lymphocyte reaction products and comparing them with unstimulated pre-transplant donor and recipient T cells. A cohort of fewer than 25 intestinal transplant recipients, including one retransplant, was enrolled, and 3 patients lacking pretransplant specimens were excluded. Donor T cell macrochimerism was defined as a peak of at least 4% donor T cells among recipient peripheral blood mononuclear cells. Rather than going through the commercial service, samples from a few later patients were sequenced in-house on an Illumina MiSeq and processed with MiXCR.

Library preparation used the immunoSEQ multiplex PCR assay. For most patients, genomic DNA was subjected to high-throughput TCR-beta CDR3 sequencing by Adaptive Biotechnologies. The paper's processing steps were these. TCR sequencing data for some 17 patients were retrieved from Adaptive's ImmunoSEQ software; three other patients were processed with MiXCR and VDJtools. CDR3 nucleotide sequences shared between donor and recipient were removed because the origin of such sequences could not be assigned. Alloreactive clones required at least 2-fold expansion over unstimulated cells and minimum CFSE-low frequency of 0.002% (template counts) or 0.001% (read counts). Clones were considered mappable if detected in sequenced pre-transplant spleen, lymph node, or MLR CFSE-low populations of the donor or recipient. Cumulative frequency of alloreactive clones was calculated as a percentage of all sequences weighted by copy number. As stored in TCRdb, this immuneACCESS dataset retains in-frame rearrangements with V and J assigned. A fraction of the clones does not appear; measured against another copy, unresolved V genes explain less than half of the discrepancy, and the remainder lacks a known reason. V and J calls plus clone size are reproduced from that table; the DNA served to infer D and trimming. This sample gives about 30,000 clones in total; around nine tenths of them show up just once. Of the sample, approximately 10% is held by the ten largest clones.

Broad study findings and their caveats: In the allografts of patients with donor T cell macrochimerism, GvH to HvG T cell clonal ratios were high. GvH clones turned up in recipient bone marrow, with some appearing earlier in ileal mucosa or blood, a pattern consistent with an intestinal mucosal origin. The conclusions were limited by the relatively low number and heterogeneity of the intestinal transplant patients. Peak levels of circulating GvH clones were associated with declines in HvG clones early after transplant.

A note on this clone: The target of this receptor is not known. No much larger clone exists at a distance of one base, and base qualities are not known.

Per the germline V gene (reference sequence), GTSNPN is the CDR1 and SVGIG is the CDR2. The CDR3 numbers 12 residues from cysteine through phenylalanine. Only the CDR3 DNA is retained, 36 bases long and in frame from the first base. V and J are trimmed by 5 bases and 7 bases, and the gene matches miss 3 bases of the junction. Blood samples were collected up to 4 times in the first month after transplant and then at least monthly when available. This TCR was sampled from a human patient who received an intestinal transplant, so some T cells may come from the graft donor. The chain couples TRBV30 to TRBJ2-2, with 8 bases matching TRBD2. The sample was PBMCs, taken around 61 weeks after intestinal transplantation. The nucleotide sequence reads TGTGCCTGGCGGGGGGGCGTCGGGGAGCTGTTTTTT. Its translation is CAWRGGVGELFF.